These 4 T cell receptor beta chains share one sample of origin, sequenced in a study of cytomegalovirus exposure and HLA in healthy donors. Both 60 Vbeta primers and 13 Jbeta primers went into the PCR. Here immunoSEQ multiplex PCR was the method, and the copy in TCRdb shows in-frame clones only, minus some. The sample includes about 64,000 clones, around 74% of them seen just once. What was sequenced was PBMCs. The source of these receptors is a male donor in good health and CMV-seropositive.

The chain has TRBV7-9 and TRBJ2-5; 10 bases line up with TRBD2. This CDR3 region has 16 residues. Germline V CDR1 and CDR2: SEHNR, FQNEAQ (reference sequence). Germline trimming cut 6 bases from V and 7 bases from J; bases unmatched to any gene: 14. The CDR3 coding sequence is TGTGCCAGCAGTTCCCCCTTAGCGGGGGGCTGGGGGACCCAGTACTTC. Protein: CASSSPLAGGWGTQYF.

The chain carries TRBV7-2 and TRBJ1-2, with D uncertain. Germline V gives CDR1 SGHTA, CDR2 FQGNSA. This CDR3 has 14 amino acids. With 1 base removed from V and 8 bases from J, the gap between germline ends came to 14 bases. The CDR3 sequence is CASSLESGFGGYTF. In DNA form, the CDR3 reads TGTGCCAGCAGCTTAGAATCGGGATTCGGGGGCTACACCTTC.

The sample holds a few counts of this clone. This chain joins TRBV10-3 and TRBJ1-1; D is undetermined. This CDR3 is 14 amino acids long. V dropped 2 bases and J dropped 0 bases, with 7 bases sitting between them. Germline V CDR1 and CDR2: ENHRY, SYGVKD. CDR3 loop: CAISEGRVNTEAFF. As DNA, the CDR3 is TGTGCCATCAGTGAGGGGAGGGTGAACACTGAAGCTTTCTTT.

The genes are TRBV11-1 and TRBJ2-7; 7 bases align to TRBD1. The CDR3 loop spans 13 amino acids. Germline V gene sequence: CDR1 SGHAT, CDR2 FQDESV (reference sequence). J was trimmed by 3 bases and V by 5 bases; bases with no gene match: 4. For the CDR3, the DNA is TGTGCCAGCAGCCCCGACAGGGACTACGAGCAGTACTTC. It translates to CASSPDRDYEQYF.